The source of this T cell receptor beta chain is a study of cytomegalovirus exposure and HLA in healthy donors. Points from the study as a whole: When analyzed later, a missense DCLRE1C variant was found to be linked to TCR beta V- and J-gene trimming.

The PCR contained 60 Vbeta and 13 Jbeta primers. The data were produced by immunoSEQ multiplex PCR, yet TCRdb's version contains in-frame clones alone and is incomplete. Its table lists over 100,000 clones. Among the donors, all were healthy bone marrow donors. Comment on this clone: What it binds is not known.

The germline V gene has CDR1 SGHAT and CDR2 FQNNGV. The CDR3 covers 14 residues. V dropped 8 bases and J dropped 10 bases, with 20 bases sitting between them. The clonotype was recovered from a woman between 40 and 55 years old in good health and CMV-seropositive. This chain joins TRBV11-2 and TRBJ1-4; D might be TRBD1 (5 bases). What was sequenced was PBMCs. The CDR3 region is CASGTGLIEGKLFF. CDR3 in DNA: TGTGCCAGCGGAACGGGACTCATTGAGGGAAAACTGTTTTTT.